These 11 T cell receptor beta chains originate from one sample sequenced in a study of beta chain features in type 1 diabetes. The entirety of the isolated RNA underwent reverse transcription, so expressed TCRB transcripts were sequenced. The repertoire was sequenced with immunoSEQ multiplex PCR; TCRdb's copy has only in-frame clones and lacks some. The table has under 800,000 clones, about 14% seen once; the top ten hold about 0.093%. The sequenced sample was naive CD4+ T cells from blood. These receptors all come from a man younger than 30 in good health.

This clone showed up just a few times. The V and J genes are TRBV2 and TRBJ1-1; a weak D match, TRBD1 (5 bases). CDR3 size: 11 residues. Germline V gene sequence: CDR1 SNHLY, CDR2 FYNNEI. Trimming cost V 6 bases and J 7 bases, with 9 bases left between them. The CDR3 is CASRGEGEAFF. CDR3 sequence (DNA): TGTGCCAGCAGGGGGGAGGGTGAAGCTTTCTTT.

The J gene is TRBJ2-7, the V gene TRBV25-1; maybe TRBD2 (7 bases). The CDR3 length is 12 residues. The germline V gene encodes CDR1 MGHDK and CDR2 SYGVNS. The V end lost 8 bases, the J end lost 12 bases, and 20 bases lay between the germline ends. As DNA, the CDR3 is TGTGCCAGCGGGAGGGGGGAACGTATTAGGTACTTC. Its protein is CASGRGERIRYF.

This chain joins TRBV10-3 and TRBJ1-5; D is perhaps TRBD1 (5 bases). The V and J ends lost 10 bases and 1 base respectively, with 11 bases between them. CDR1 and CDR2 (germline): ENHRY, SYGVKD. This CDR3 has 13 residues. The CDR3 nucleotides read TGTGCCAGTATGACAGCCAGCAATCAGCCCCAGCATTTT. It is translated as CASMTASNQPQHF.

As for this clone: Other DNA sequences in the same sample also yield this CDR3. This chain connects TRBV5-6 to TRBJ2-3; D remains ambiguous. The V and J ends lost 0 bases and 3 bases respectively, with 5 bases between them. The CDR3 loop spans 13 amino acids. Germline CDR1 and CDR2: SGHDT and YYEEEE. DNA of the CDR3: TGTGCCAGCAGCTTGGCCCATACAGATACGCAGTATTTT. Amino acids: CASSLAHTDTQYF.

The gene calls are TRBV11-3 and TRBJ1-1, with 7 nucleotides matching TRBD1. The V and J ends lost 5 bases and 0 bases, in that order; junction bases with no gene match: 6. The CDR3 covers 15 residues. The germline V gene encodes CDR1 SGHNT and CDR2 YENEEA. Here the CDR3 reads CASSPQGGVNTEAFF. The CDR3 DNA follows: TGTGCCAGCAGCCCCCAGGGGGGGGTGAACACTGAAGCTTTCTTT.

Remarks on this clone: At the DNA level, this CDR3 is encoded by other sequences in the same sample as well. The chain carries TRBV7-2 and TRBJ2-4; TRBD1 or TRBD2 may be the D gene (5 bases each). CDR1 is SGHTA, CDR2 FQGNSA, per germline. Trimming removed 1 base at V and 1 base at J, with 5 bases between. The CDR3 is made up of 14 amino acids. The CDR3 loop is CASSLGGAKNIQYF. The DNA of the CDR3 is TGTGCCAGCAGCTTAGGGGGGGCCAAAAACATTCAGTACTTC.

The V gene is TRBV4-1, the J gene TRBJ2-5; 8 bases line up with TRBD2. TRBJ2-7 explains the end of the DNA better; the J call may be wrong. The CDR3 length is 16 residues. Germline assignment: CDR1 MGHRA and CDR2 YSYEKL. CDR3 nucleotide sequence: TGCGCCAGCAGCCGTCCTCTCGGGACTAGTACCTACGAGCAGTACTTC. Protein product: CASSRPLGTSTYEQYF.

In its sample, this clone was seen once. This chain connects TRBV5-1 to TRBJ1-2; TRBD1 matches at 10 bases. The CDR3 spans 18 residues. Germline lookup yields CDR1 SGHRS and CDR2 YFSETQ. After removal of 1 base from V and 5 bases from J, the junction contained 14 bases not matched to a gene. The chain's CDR3 is CASSLSGDRGHPTYGYTF. The DNA for the CDR3 is TGCGCCAGCAGCTTGAGTGGGGACAGGGGCCACCCCACGTATGGCTACACCTTC.

The rearrangement links TRBV7-2 to TRBJ2-7; D uncertain. Germline V gives CDR1 SGHTA, CDR2 FQGNSA. Between the trimmed V and J ends, which lost 3 bases and 7 bases, there was a span of 7 bases. This CDR3 has 11 amino acids. The chain's CDR3 is CASSLTSEQYF. CDR3 coding DNA: TGTGCCAGCAGCTTGACGTCTGAGCAGTACTTC.

V and J are TRBV2 and TRBJ2-1; 7 nucleotides match TRBD2. Trimming cost V 10 bases and J 0 bases; bases outside gene matches: 9. This CDR3 is 15 amino acids long. Germline CDR1 is SNHLY and CDR2 is FYNNEI. CDR3 residues: CATRTGRSSYNEQFF. The CDR3 nucleotides read TGTGCCACCCGGACCGGGAGGAGCTCCTACAATGAGCAGTTCTTC.

A few counts support this clone. J is TRBJ2-1 and V is TRBV12-5, with D maybe TRBD2 (6 bases). The V and J ends lost 2 bases and 6 bases respectively, with 11 bases between them. This CDR3 spans 14 amino acids. Germline V gives CDR1 LGHNT, CDR2 FRNRAP. The CDR3 reads CASGLSGTPNEQFF. CDR3 bases: TGTGCTAGTGGTTTGTCCGGGACTCCCAATGAGCAGTTCTTC. The complete variable domain, with remaining parts taken from reference TRBV12-5 and TRBJ2-1, reads DARVTQTPRHKVTEMGQEVTMRCQPILGHNTVFWYRQTMMQGLELLAYFRNRAPLDDSGMPKDRFSAEMPDATLATLKIQPSEPRDSAVYFCASGLSGTPNEQFFGPGTRLTVL.